One sample yielded the 17 T cell receptor beta chains listed below, sequenced in a study of CD8+ T cells in alopecia areata. RNA extraction and reverse transcription yielded cDNA as sequencing template. Some clones are missing from TCRdb's copy, which holds only in-frame ones; the method was immunoSEQ multiplex PCR. Of about 120,000 clones in the sample, less than 70% are singletons; the top ten hold roughly 3.1%. Sequenced input: CD4+ T cells sorted from blood. Receptor source: a human donor in good health.

The CDR3 region is CASSVGADRGESPLHF. DNA for the CDR3: TGTGCCAGCAGCGTAGGTGCGGACAGGGGCGAGTCACCCCTCCACTTT. This chain links TRBV9 with TRBJ1-6; 9 bases are a match to TRBD1. This CDR3 spans 16 amino acids. With V trimmed by 0 bases and J by 10 bases, 8 bases remained unmatched. Germline CDR1 reads SGDLS; CDR2 reads YYNGEE.

The genes are TRBV29-1 and TRBJ1-1, with a weak D call TRBD1 (5 bases). The length of the CDR3 is 11 residues. Trimming left V 4 bases short and J 7 bases short, with 10 bases between. CDR1 SQVTM and CDR2 ANQGSEA come from the germline V gene. The CDR3 sequence is CSVGDGYEAFF. The CDR3 bases are TGCAGCGTTGGGGACGGTTATGAAGCTTTCTTT.

DNA of the CDR3: TGTGCCAGCAGGCGACAGGGTAAAGGTAACACTGAAGCTTTCTTT. Its translation is CASRRQGKGNTEAFF. This chain connects TRBV2 to TRBJ1-1; TRBD1 agrees at 7 bases. Germline trimming cut 6 bases from V and 2 bases from J; bases unmatched to any gene: 9. CDR1 and CDR2 (germline): SNHLY, FYNNEI. CDR3 length: 15 residues.

This chain connects TRBV29-1 to TRBJ2-3, with D possibly TRBD1 on 5 matching bases. CDR1 is SQVTM, CDR2 ANQGSEA, per germline. The V and J ends lost 6 bases and 7 bases respectively, with 8 bases between them. The CDR3 is 10 residues long. CDR3 sequence reads: CSVRQNTQYF. The CDR3, as DNA: TGCAGCGTACGACAGAATACGCAGTATTTT.

The chain recombines TRBV30 with TRBJ1-3; TRBD1 is a possible D gene (5 bases). The CDR3 sequence is 12 residues long. From germline, CDR1 is GTSNPN and CDR2 SVGIG (reference sequence). Trimming stripped 5 bases from V and 1 base from J, with 6 bases between. The CDR3 bases are TGTGCCTGGGGGGGTTCTGGAAACACCATATATTTT. Translating gives CAWGGSGNTIYF.

V gene TRBV30 combines with J gene TRBJ2-1, with D uncertain. Trimming removed 0 bases from V and 10 bases from J, with 10 bases in between. Germline CDR1 GTSNPN, CDR2 SVGIG (reference sequence). This CDR3 has 12 amino acids. The CDR3 loop reads CAWSVRPREQFF. In nucleotides, the CDR3 is TGTGCCTGGAGTGTACGGCCTAGAGAGCAGTTCTTC.

The V and J genes are TRBV5-1 and TRBJ2-7; 7 bases fit TRBD1. Trimming took 0 bases from V and 6 from J; bases not matched to a gene: 6. CDR3 length: 14 residues. CDR1 and CDR2 from the germline V gene are SGHRS and YFSETQ. The CDR3 is CASSLETGKGEQYF. The DNA of the CDR3 is TGCGCCAGCAGCTTGGAGACAGGGAAAGGCGAGCAGTACTTC.

This chain links TRBV30 with TRBJ2-7; either TRBD1 or TRBD2 may supply D (5 bases each). CDR1 is GTSNPN and CDR2 is SVGIG in the germline V gene (reference sequence). CDR3 length: 15 amino acids. Trimming removed 2 bases from V and 5 bases from J, with 19 bases in between. The CDR3, as DNA: TGTGCCTGGAGTTTCAACCAGGCCCTGGGGGACGAGCAGTACTTC. As protein: CAWSFNQALGDEQYF.

J is TRBJ2-5 and V is TRBV4-1; D could derive from TRBD1 or TRBD2 (5 bases each). This CDR3 is 16 amino acids long. Germline-derived CDR1 and CDR2 are MGHRA and YSYEKL. V shed 1 base and J shed 1 base, with 13 bases lying between them. The CDR3 region is CASSQGDELLQETQYF. DNA of the CDR3: TGCGCCAGCAGCCAAGGGGACGAACTCCTCCAAGAGACCCAGTACTTC.

V is TRBV30 and J is TRBJ1-1; tentative D call: TRBD1 (6 bases). CDR3 length equals 13 residues. V lost 3 bases, J lost 2 bases, and 10 bases lay in between. Germline V gene lookup returns CDR1 GTSNPN and CDR2 SVGIG (reference sequence). The CDR3 here is CAWSGQFNTEAFF. The CDR3 DNA sequence: TGTGCCTGGAGCGGACAGTTTAACACTGAAGCTTTCTTT. Variable domain in full (rest from reference TRBV30 and TRBJ1-1): SQTIHQWPATLVQPVGSPLSLECTVEGTSNPNLYWYRQAAGRGLQLLFYSVGIGQISSEVPQNLSASRPQDRQFILSSKKLLLSDSGFYLCAWSGQFNTEAFFGQGTRLTVV.

The chain joins TRBV29-1 to TRBJ2-2, with 7 bases aligning to TRBD2. The CDR3 extends over 13 amino acids. Germline V gene lookup returns CDR1 SQVTM and CDR2 ANQGSEA. The V gene end was trimmed by 6 bases and the J gene end by 0 bases; junction bases not matched to a gene: 1. The CDR3 region is CSVGGANTGELFF. DNA for the CDR3: TGCAGCGTGGGGGGGGCGAACACCGGGGAGCTGTTTTTT.

The chain uses TRBV23-1 and TRBJ2-1; D is undetermined. TRBV23-1 is labeled an ORF, and its function is uncertain. This CDR3 has 9 amino acids. The CDR3 here is CAALREQFF. CDR3 nucleotide sequence: TGCGCGGCGTTGCGTGAGCAGTTCTTC.

The J gene is TRBJ1-5, the V gene TRBV6-1; 8 bases are shared with TRBD1. Germline trimming cut 8 bases from V and 0 bases from J; bases unmatched to any gene: 3. The CDR3 spans 14 residues. Germline CDR1 MNHNS, CDR2 SASEGT. The CDR3 here is CASEQGVSNQPQHF. The CDR3, as DNA: TGTGCCAGCGAACAGGGGGTTAGCAATCAGCCCCAGCATTTT.

The V gene is TRBV5-1, the J gene TRBJ1-1, with 8 bases matching TRBD1. Germline V CDR1 and CDR2: SGHRS, YFSETQ. V shed 4 bases, J shed 3 bases, and the junction held 5 bases outside the gene matches. CDR3 length: 14 residues. CDR3 nucleotides: TGCGCCAGCAGCCCCAGGGGGCCCGACACTGAAGCTTTCTTT. Protein sequence: CASSPRGPDTEAFF.

The genes are TRBV29-1 and TRBJ2-7, with D hard to call. V lost 4 bases and J 3 bases, leaving 7 bases between the germline ends. Germline V gene lookup returns CDR1 SQVTM and CDR2 ANQGSEA. This CDR3 region has 11 residues. Here the CDR3 reads CSVVDLYEQYF. DNA for the CDR3: TGCAGCGTTGTCGACCTCTACGAGCAGTACTTC.

The CDR3 loop reads CASSLTSGGTNTGELFF. The CDR3 DNA reads TGCGCCAGCAGCTTGACTAGCGGGGGGACGAACACCGGGGAGCTGTTTTTT. The chain combines TRBV5-1 with TRBJ2-2; 12 bases are shared with TRBD2. The junction had 1 base not matched to a gene; V was cut back by 1 base and J by 0 bases. CDR3 length: 17 amino acids. The germline V gene encodes CDR1 SGHRS and CDR2 YFSETQ.

V is TRBV29-1 and J is TRBJ1-4, with unresolved D. The germline gives CDR1 SQVTM, CDR2 ANQGSEA. This CDR3 has 12 amino acids. With 7 bases removed from V and 3 bases from J, the gap between germline ends came to 9 bases. CDR3 sequence reads: CSANEANEKLFF. The CDR3 DNA sequence: TGCAGCGCGAATGAGGCTAATGAAAAACTGTTTTTT.